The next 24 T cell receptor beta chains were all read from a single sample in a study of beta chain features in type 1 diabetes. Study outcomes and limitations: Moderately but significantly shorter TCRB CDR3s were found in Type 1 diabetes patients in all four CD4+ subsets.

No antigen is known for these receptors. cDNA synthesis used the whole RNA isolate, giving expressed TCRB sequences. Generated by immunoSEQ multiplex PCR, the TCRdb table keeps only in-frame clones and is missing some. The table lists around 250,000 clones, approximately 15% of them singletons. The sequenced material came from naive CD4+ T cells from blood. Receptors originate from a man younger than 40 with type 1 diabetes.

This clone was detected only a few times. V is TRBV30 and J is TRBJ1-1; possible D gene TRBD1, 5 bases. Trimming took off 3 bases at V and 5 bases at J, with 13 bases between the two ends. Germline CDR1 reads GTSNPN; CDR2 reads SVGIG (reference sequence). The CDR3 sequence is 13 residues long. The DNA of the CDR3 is TGTGCCTGGAGCCTCGAGGAGGGGACTGAAGCTTTCTTT. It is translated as CAWSLEEGTEAFF.

The CDR3: CASSRQEDRGDTQYF. Here the CDR3 DNA reads TGTGCCAGCTCCCGACAGGAGGACCGAGGCGATACGCAGTATTTT. This rearrangement joins TRBV18 to TRBJ2-3; TRBD1 might be the D (6 bases). This CDR3 spans 15 amino acids. CDR1 KGHSH and CDR2 LQKENI come from the germline V gene. V gave up 6 bases and J gave up 6 bases, with 19 bases separating them.

The CDR3 protein is CASSIFVGQDYNEQFF. The CDR3 DNA is TGTGCCAGCTCAATCTTCGTAGGACAGGATTACAATGAGCAGTTCTTC. This chain connects TRBV27 to TRBJ2-1; 7 bases fit TRBD1. There are 16 residues in the CDR3. Germline V gene lookup returns CDR1 MNHEY and CDR2 SMNVEV (reference sequence). V dropped 8 bases and J dropped 4; count of bases not matched to a gene: 14.

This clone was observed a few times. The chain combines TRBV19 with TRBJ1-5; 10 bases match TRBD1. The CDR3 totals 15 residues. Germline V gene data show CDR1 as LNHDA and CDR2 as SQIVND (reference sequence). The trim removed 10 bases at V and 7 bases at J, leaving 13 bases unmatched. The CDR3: CATKTPGQGSQPQHF. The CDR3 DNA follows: TGTGCCACTAAAACACCGGGACAGGGGTCACAGCCCCAGCATTTT.

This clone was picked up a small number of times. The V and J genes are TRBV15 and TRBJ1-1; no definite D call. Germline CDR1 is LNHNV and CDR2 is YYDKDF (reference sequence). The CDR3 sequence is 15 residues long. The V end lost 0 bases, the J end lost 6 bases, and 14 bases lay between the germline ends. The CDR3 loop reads CATSRDGELRPEAFF. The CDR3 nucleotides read TGTGCCACCAGCAGAGACGGGGAATTGAGGCCTGAAGCTTTCTTT.

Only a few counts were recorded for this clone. Here the CDR3 DNA reads TGTGCCAGCAGGTCCTTGGGTCCGGGGAACACTGAAGCTTTCTTT. This codes for CASRSLGPGNTEAFF. The V and J genes are TRBV27 and TRBJ1-1; D gene unclear. CDR1 and CDR2 (germline): MNHEY, SMNVEV (reference sequence). The germline V and J ends were trimmed by 6 bases and 1 base, with 15 bases remaining between them. The CDR3 runs to 15 residues.

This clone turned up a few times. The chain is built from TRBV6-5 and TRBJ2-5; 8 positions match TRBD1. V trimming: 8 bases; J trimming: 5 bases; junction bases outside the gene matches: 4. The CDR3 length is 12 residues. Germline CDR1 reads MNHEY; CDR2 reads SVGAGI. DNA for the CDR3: TGTGCCAGCGCCCAGGGGGCGGAGACCCAGTACTTC. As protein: CASAQGAETQYF.

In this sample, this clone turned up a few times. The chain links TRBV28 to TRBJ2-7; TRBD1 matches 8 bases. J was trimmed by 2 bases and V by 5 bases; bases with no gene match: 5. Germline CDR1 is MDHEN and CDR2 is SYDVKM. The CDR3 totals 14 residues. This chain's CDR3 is CASSLLQGAYEQYF. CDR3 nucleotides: TGTGCCAGCAGTCTCCTACAGGGGGCCTACGAGCAGTACTTC.

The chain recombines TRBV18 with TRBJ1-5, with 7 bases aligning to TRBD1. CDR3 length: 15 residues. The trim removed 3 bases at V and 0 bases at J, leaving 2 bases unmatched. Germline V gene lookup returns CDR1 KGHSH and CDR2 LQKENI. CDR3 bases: TGTGCCAGCTCACCGACAGGGATTAGCAATCAGCCCCAGCATTTT. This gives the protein CASSPTGISNQPQHF.

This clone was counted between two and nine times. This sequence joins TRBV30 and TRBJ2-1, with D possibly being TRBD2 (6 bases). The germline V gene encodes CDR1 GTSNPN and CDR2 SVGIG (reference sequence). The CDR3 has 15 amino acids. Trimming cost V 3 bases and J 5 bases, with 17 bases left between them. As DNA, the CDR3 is TGTGCCTGGAGGCGATGGGGGGAAGGCAACAATGAGCAGTTCTTC. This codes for CAWRRWGEGNNEQFF. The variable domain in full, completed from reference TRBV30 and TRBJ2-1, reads SQTIHQWPATLVQPVGSPLSLECTVEGTSNPNLYWYRQAAGRGLQLLFYSVGIGQISSEVPQNLSASRPQDRQFILSSKKLLLSDSGFYLCAWRRWGEGNNEQFFGPGTRLTVL.

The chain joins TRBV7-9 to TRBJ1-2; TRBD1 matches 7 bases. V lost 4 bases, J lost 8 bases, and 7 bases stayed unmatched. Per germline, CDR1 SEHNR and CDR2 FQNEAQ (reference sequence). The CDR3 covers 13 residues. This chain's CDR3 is CASSWGQQDGYTF. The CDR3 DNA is TGTGCCAGCAGCTGGGGACAGCAAGACGGCTACACCTTC.

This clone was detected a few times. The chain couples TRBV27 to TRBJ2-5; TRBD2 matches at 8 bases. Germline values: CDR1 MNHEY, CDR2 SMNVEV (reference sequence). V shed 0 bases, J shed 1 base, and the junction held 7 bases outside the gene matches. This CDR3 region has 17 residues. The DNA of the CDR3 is TGTGCCAGCAGTTTATCGGTGGCTAGCGGGTCCCAAGAGACCCAGTACTTC. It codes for CASSLSVASGSQETQYF.

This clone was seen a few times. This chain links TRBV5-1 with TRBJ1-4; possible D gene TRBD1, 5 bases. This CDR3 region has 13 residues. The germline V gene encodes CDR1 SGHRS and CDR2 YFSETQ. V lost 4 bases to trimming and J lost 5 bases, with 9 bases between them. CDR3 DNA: TGCGCCAGCAGCCCTAACAGGAATGAAAAACTGTTTTTT. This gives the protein CASSPNRNEKLFF.

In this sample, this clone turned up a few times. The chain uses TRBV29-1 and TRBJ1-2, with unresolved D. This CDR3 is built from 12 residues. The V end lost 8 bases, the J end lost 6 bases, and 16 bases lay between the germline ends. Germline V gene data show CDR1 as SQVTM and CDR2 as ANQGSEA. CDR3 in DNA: TGCAGCACTGATGGTGGTGGAGATGGCTACACCTTC. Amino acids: CSTDGGGDGYTF.

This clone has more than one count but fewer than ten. CDR3 DNA: TGTGCCAGCAGCTTGAGCTTCAATGAGCAGTTCTTC. This encodes CASSLSFNEQFF. This sequence joins TRBV7-9 and TRBJ2-1; unclear D gene. The CDR3 covers 12 residues. Germline V gene data show CDR1 as SEHNR and CDR2 as FQNEAQ (reference sequence). V shed 3 bases and J shed 6 bases, with 6 bases lying between them.

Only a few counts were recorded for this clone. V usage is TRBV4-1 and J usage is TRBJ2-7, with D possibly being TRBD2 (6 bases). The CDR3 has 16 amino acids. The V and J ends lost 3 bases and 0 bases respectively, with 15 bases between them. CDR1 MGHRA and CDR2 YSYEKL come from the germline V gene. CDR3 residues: CASSQGIAVRSYEQYF. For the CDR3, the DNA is TGCGCCAGCAGCCAGGGCATAGCGGTGCGCTCCTACGAGCAGTACTTC.

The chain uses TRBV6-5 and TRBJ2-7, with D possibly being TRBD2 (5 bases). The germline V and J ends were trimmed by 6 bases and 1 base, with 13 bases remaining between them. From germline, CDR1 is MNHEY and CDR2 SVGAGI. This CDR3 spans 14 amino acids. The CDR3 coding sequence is TGTGCCAGCAGCCCTCGGCGAGGGTCCTACGAGCAGTACTTC. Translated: CASSPRRGSYEQYF.

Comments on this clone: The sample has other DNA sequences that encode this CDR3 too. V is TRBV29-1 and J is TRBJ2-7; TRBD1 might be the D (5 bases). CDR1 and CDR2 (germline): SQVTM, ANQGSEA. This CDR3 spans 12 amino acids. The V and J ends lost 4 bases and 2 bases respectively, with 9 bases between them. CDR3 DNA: TGCAGCGTTGTGCAGGGCCCCTACGAGCAGTACTTC. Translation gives CSVVQGPYEQYF.

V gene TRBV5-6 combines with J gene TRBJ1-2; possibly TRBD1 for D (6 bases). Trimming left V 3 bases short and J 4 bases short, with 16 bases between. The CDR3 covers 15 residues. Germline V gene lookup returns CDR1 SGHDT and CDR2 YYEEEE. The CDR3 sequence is CASSSGASESYGYTF. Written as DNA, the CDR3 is TGTGCCAGCAGCTCAGGGGCTTCAGAGAGCTATGGCTACACCTTC.

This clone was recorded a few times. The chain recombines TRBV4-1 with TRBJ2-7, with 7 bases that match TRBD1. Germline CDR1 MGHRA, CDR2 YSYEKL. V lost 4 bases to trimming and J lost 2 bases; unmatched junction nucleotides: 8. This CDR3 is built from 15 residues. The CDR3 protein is CASSLGTVAAYEQYF. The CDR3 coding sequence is TGCGCCAGCAGCCTAGGGACAGTGGCCGCCTACGAGCAGTACTTC.

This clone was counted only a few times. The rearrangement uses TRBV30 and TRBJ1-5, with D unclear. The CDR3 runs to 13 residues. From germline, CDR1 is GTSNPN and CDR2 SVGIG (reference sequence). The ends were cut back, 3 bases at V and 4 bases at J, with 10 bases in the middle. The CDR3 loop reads CAWRGGGNQPQHF. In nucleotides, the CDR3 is TGTGCCTGGAGGGGCGGAGGGAATCAGCCCCAGCATTTT. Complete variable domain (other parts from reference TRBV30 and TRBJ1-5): SQTIHQWPATLVQPVGSPLSLECTVEGTSNPNLYWYRQAAGRGLQLLFYSVGIGQISSEVPQNLSASRPQDRQFILSSKKLLLSDSGFYLCAWRGGGNQPQHFGDGTRLSIL.

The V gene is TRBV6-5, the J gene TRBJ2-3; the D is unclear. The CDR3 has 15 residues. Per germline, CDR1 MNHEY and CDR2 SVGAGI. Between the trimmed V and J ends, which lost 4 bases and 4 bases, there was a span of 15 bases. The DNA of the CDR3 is TGTGCCAGCAGTTCACGAGAACTACCCGCAGATACGCAGTATTTT. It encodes CASSSRELPADTQYF.

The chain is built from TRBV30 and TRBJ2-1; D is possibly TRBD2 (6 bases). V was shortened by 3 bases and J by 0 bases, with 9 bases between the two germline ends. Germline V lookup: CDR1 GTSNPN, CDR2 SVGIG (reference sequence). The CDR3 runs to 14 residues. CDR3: CAWRGGISYNEQFF. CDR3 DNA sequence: TGTGCCTGGAGGGGCGGGATCTCCTACAATGAGCAGTTCTTC.

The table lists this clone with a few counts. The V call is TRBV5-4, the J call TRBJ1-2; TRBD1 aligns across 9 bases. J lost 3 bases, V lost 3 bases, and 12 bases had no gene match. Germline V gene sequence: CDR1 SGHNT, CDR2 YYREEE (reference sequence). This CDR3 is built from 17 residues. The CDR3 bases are TGTGCCAGCAGCTCACGTAACAGGGGGCGATTGGACTATGGCTACACCTTC. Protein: CASSSRNRGRLDYGYTF.